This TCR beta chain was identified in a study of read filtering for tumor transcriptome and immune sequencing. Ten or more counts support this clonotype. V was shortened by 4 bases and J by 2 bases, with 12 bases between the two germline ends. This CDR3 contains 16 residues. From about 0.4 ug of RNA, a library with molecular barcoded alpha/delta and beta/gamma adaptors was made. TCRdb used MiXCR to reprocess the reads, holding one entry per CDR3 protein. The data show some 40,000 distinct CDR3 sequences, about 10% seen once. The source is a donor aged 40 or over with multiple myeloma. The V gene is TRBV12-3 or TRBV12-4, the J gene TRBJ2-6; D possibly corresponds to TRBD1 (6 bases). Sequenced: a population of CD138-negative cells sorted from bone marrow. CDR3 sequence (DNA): TGTGCCAGCAGTTCCACGTCAGGGGCTGGGGCCAACGTCCTGACTTTC. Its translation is CASSSTSGAGANVLTF.